This note documents a single T cell receptor beta chain sequence. Its antigen is unknown. This specimen comes from a study of T cells in narcolepsy. Method: immunoSEQ multiplex PCR; TCRdb's copy keeps in-frame clones and lacks some. The table has 15,000 to 17,000 clones, about 85% seen once. Regarding the study as a whole: Comparing one patient's CSF and blood CD4+ clonotypes highlighted HCRT- and TRIB2-specific autoreactive clonotypes. No autoreactive T cell clone sequences appeared in some memory CD4+ repertoires.

Losses at the gene ends were 2 bases for V and 12 bases for J; bases not matched to a gene: 12. Germline V gene lookup returns CDR1 MGHDK and CDR2 SYGVNS. This CDR3 is 16 amino acids long. The chain links TRBV25-1 to TRBJ2-5; 13 nucleotides match TRBD2. The sample comprised memory (CD45RA-) CD4+ T cells from blood. This receptor was identified in a human donor in good health. In DNA, the CDR3 is TGTGCCAGCAGTGAAGGACTAGCGGGAGCAGGGGTGCGAGAGTACTTC. This encodes CASSEGLAGAGVREYF.